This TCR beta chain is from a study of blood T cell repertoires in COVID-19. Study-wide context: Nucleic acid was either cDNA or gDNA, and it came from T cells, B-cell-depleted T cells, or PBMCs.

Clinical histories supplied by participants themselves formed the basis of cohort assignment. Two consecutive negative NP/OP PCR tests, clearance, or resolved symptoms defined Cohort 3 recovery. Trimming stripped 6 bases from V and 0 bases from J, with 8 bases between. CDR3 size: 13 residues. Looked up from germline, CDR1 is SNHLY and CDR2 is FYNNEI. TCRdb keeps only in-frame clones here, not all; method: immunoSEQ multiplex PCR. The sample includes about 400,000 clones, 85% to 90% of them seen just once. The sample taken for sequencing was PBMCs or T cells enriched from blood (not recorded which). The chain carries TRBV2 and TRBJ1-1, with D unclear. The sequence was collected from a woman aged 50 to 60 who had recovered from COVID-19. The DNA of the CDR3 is TGTGCCAGCAGCCCTAACCTGAACACTGAAGCTTTCTTT. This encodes CASSPNLNTEAFF.